Listed below are T cell receptor beta chains from one sample, sequenced in a study of shared clonotypes between healthy human individuals. Profiled with immunoSEQ multiplex PCR; TCRdb holds only in-frame clones, not every one. The top ten clones hold 30% to 35% of a sample with 600,000 to 750,000 clones, 90% of them seen once. Sequencing used memory CD8+ T cells from PBMCs. The receptor source for this set is a man younger than 35 in good health. Some clones in this sample may be carry-over from other donors' samples. The CDR3 runs from the conserved cysteine through the conserved F or W. Each record gives: V gene, J gene, D gene, clone size, CDR3 DNA, CDR3 protein. D genes are given only for firm matches. The listing skips clone size in some rows; elsewhere it reads once, few, many or a size class.

>TRBV28|TRBJ2-1|TRBD1|.
TGTGCCGCGGACAACAGGGGCAATGAGCAGTTCTTC
CAADNRGNEQFF
>TRBV16|TRBJ2-1|.|.
TGTGCCAGCAGCCAATCGACGGAGCAGTTCTTC
CASSQSTEQFF
>TRBV6-6|TRBJ2-1|.|.
TGTGCCAGCAGTTACTCCGCACGCAATGAGCAGTTCTTC
CASSYSARNEQFF
>TRBV10-3|TRBJ1-2|TRBD1|once
TGTGCCGTGAGCACAGGGGTCCCCAACCCCAGCTATGGCTACACCTTC
CAVSTGVPNPSYGYTF
>TRBV29-1|TRBJ2-3|.|.
TGCAGCGTTGAAAGGGGCGGACAGCGCGATACGCAGTATTTT
CSVERGGQRDTQYF
>TRBV6-1|TRBJ2-7|TRBD2|.
TGTGCCAGCAGTGACGGACTAGCGGGAGGGGGTTACGAGCAGTACTTC
CASSDGLAGGGYEQYF
>TRBV28|TRBJ1-4|TRBD1|once
TGTGCCAGCCGGGACAGGAATGAAAAACTGTTTTTT
CASRDRNEKLFF
>TRBV6-1|TRBJ1-5|.|.
TGTGCCAGCAGTGAAGCCATCGGGGTTGGCAATCAGCCCCAGCATTTT
CASSEAIGVGNQPQHF
>TRBV27|TRBJ2-7|.|.
TGTGCCAGCAGCCTAACCCCAGGGGAGAACTACGAGCAGTACTTC
CASSLTPGENYEQYF
>TRBV28|TRBJ2-1|TRBD2|.
TGTGCCAGCAGTAATAGCGGGAGCAGGGAGCAGTTCTTC
CASSNSGSREQFF
>TRBV4-1|TRBJ2-1|TRBD2|.
TGCGCCAGCAGCCAAGATACCGGGGGGGTCAGTCACAATGAGCAGTTCTTC
CASSQDTGGVSHNEQFF
>TRBV5-6|TRBJ2-7|.|.
TGTGCCAGCAGTCTCCAAGGGTTGGGAAATGCCTACGAGCAGTACTTC
CASSLQGLGNAYEQYF
>TRBV29-1|TRBJ2-1|.|.
TGCAGCGTCCAGGCTTGGGGTGAGCAGTTCTTC
CSVQAWGEQFF
>TRBV29-1|TRBJ1-1|.|few
TGCAGCGTTGGAGAGGGCGTGAGGGACACTGAAGCTTTCTTT
CSVGEGVRDTEAFF
>TRBV7-9|TRBJ2-1|TRBD2|once
TGTGCCAGCAGCCCCCGGACTAGCGGGAGCCACAATGAGCAGTTCTTC
CASSPRTSGSHNEQFF
>TRBV6-1|TRBJ2-5|TRBD2|.
TGTGCCAGCAGTGAATTGGGGCGGCGTTGGGCTAGCGGGAGCCAAGAGACCCAGTACTTC
CASSELGRRWASGSQETQYF
>TRBV5-1|TRBJ1-1|.|.
TGCGCCAGCAGCTTGCAGTACTTGAACACTGAAGCTTTCTTT
CASSLQYLNTEAFF
>TRBV7-9|TRBJ2-1|TRBD2|.
TGTGCCAGCAGCTCCGGATTTAGCGGGAGGGCCTACAATGAGCAGTTCTTC
CASSSGFSGRAYNEQFF
>TRBV2|TRBJ2-7|.|.
TGTGCCATCTTGACAGGTACCTACGAGCAGTACTTC
CAILTGTYEQYF
>TRBV5-4|TRBJ2-3|.|.
TGTGCCAGCCGGAATGCACTAGGCCCAGATACGCAGTATTTT
CASRNALGPDTQYF
>TRBV29-1|TRBJ2-7|.|.
TGCAGCGCTGAATCCTGGGGGCAACCCCATGGAGAGCAGTACTTC
CSAESWGQPHGEQYF
>TRBV28|TRBJ1-2|.|.
TGTGCCAGCAGAACGACAGGTTTTAACTATGGCTACACCTTC
CASRTTGFNYGYTF
>TRBV7-2|TRBJ2-1|.|.
TGTGCCAGCAGCTCTCCCAAGGAGTTAACATATGAGCAGTTCTTC
CASSSPKELTYEQFF
>TRBV19|TRBJ2-2|TRBD1|few
TGTGCCAAACCGGGACAGGGTTTCACCGGGGAGCTGTTTTTT
CAKPGQGFTGELFF
>TRBV11-2|TRBJ1-1|.|.
TGTGCCAGCAGCCTGACCCCGGGGACGAACACTGAAGCTTTCTTT
CASSLTPGTNTEAFF
>TRBV7-9|TRBJ2-3|.|.
TGTGCCAGCAGCCCCCCCGGGAGTACAGATACGCAGTATTTT
CASSPPGSTDTQYF
>TRBV7-6|TRBJ2-2|.|.
TGTGCCAGCAGCCCACGTCCAGGATTTGAGAACACCGGGGAGCTGTTTTTT
CASSPRPGFENTGELFF
>TRBV10-3|TRBJ2-5|.|.
TGTGCCAATGGGGACCTTTGGGAGCAGTACTTC
CANGDLWEQYF
>TRBV9|TRBJ2-7|TRBD1|.
TGTGCCAGCAGTTTGGGACAGGGACCCTACGAGCAGTACTTC
CASSLGQGPYEQYF
>TRBV27|TRBJ1-5|.|.
TGTGCCAGCAGTTCAACAGGGATGTATAGCAATCAGCCCCAGCATTTT
CASSSTGMYSNQPQHF
>TRBV5-1|TRBJ2-7|.|.
TGCGCCAGCAGCTTGAGCGGCCGGGGCGAGCAGTACTTC
CASSLSGRGEQYF
>TRBV6-5|TRBJ1-1|TRBD1|.
TGTGCCAGCAGTTATTCCGGGACAGAGAACACTGAAGCTTTCTTT
CASSYSGTENTEAFF
>TRBV4-3|TRBJ2-7|.|.
TGCGCCAGCAGCCAAGATTGGTGGGGGAGCTCCTACGAGCAGTACTTC
CASSQDWWGSSYEQYF
>TRBV27|TRBJ2-1|TRBD1|.
TGTGCCAGCAGTCCCCGACAGGGGTACAATGAGCAGTTCTTC
CASSPRQGYNEQFF
>TRBV7-2|TRBJ2-1|.|.
TGTGCCAGCAGCCCACCGGCGGATAATGAGCAGTTCTTC
CASSPPADNEQFF
>TRBV9|TRBJ1-1|.|.
TGTGCCAGCAGCGTAAGGGGGGCCTACACTGAAGCTTTCTTT
CASSVRGAYTEAFF
>TRBV5-1|TRBJ2-3|.|.
TGCGCCAGCAGCTTGGTTCATCTAGCGACTACCACAGATACGCAGTATTTT
CASSLVHLATTTDTQYF
>TRBV25-1|TRBJ1-4|.|.
TGTGCCAGCATGGGGGAAAAACTGTTTTTT
CASMGEKLFF
>TRBV6-1|TRBJ1-2|.|.
TGTGCCAGCAGTGAAGCGCGCCAGGGCCTTAATGGCTACACCTTC
CASSEARQGLNGYTF
>TRBV20-1|TRBJ1-3|.|.
TGCAGTGCTAGTGTGGCAAACACCATATATTTT
CSASVANTIYF
>TRBV23-1|TRBJ2-7|.|.
TGCGCCAGCAGTCAGGTCTACGAGCAGTACTTC
CASSQVYEQYF
>TRBV7-9|TRBJ2-3|.|.
TGTGCCAGCAGCCCCACACGGAACAGGCCCGGCGCAGATACGCAGTATTTT
CASSPTRNRPGADTQYF
>TRBV11-2|TRBJ2-7|.|.
TGTGCCAGCAGCTTTAGCCCTACTGGGGAGCAGTACTTC
CASSFSPTGEQYF
>TRBV28|TRBJ1-1|.|.
TGTGCCAGCAGTCTTGGGGGGAACACTGAAGCTTTCTTT
CASSLGGNTEAFF
>TRBV9|TRBJ2-5|.|.
TGTGCCAGCAGCGTAGGGTCAGCTGGGGAGACCCAGTACTTC
CASSVGSAGETQYF
>TRBV6-4|TRBJ1-2|.|.
TGTGCCAGCAGTGACTCTCTAAATCCAGGGGCTGGCTACACCTTC
CASSDSLNPGAGYTF
>TRBV7-9|TRBJ2-2|.|.
TGTGCCAGCAGCCGCCAGGGGCAACCTCCCGGGGAGCTGTTTTTT
CASSRQGQPPGELFF
>TRBV27|TRBJ2-7|TRBD2|.
TGTGCCAGCAGTGCTGGACTAGCGGCCCAATACGAGCAGTACTTC
CASSAGLAAQYEQYF
>TRBV29-1|TRBJ1-2|.|.
TGCAGTCTCCGTGAGGGGTATGGCTACACCTTC
CSLREGYGYTF
>TRBV7-9|TRBJ1-5|.|.
TGTGCCAGCAGCTTAGGGGGCCCCAATCAGCCCCAGCATTTT
CASSLGGPNQPQHF
>TRBV14|TRBJ2-1|TRBD1|.
TGTGCCAGCAGCCAAGGGACAGGGACCTACAATGAGCAGTTCTTC
CASSQGTGTYNEQFF
>TRBV27|TRBJ2-5|.|.
TGTGCCAGCAGTTTAGGGGGGCCAGAGACCCAGTACTTC
CASSLGGPETQYF
>TRBV13|TRBJ1-1|.|once
TGTGCCAGCAGCGCGGACACGAACACTGAAGCTTTCTTT
CASSADTNTEAFF
>TRBV5-1|TRBJ2-1|TRBD1|.
TGCGCCAGCAGCACGGGACAGGCGAGCTACAATGAGCAGTTCTTC
CASSTGQASYNEQFF
>TRBV28|TRBJ2-7|.|.
TGTGCCAGCAGTTCCGGCGACTACGAGCAGTACTTC
CASSSGDYEQYF
>TRBV14|TRBJ2-1|TRBD2|.
TGTGCCAGCAGCCAAGATGGGGGACTAGCGGGGTGGTGGGGGACAGGCAATGAGCAGTTCTTC
CASSQDGGLAGWWGTGNEQFF
>TRBV5-4|TRBJ1-2|.|.
TGTGCCAGCAGCTTGTACCCCTATGGCTACACCTTC
CASSLYPYGYTF